Below are 32 T cell receptor beta chains sequenced from a single sample in a study of robustness of blood B and T cell sequencing. Instead of genomic DNA, mRNA was used to measure TCR beta repertoires. cDNA synthesis used template switching with a 5' universal priming oligo. A 12-nucleotide random UMI in the template-switch oligo labeled every cDNA molecule. TCRdb ran MiXCR on the PCR reads and lists one entry per CDR3 protein. This table holds approximately 3,500 distinct CDR3 sequences, approximately 49% found once. The specimen sequenced was peripheral blood. The receptor source for this set is a human donor in good health.

The rearrangement links TRBV20-1 to TRBJ1-5; possible D gene TRBD1, 5 bases. The V end was cut by 5 bases, the J end by 3 bases, with 17 bases between. Germline V gene sequence: CDR1 DFQATT, CDR2 SNEGSKA (reference sequence). The CDR3 spans 15 residues. CDR3 protein: CSAARDRLNNQPQHF. CDR3 coding DNA: TGCAGTGCTGCCCGGGACCGGCTTAACAATCAGCCCCAGCATTTT.

The rearrangement links TRBV29-1 to TRBJ2-2; 8 bases are shared with TRBD2. V was clipped by 4 bases and J by 5 bases; unmatched bases: 3. Germline V gives CDR1 SQVTM, CDR2 ANQGSEA. The CDR3 runs 13 residues. The chain's CDR3 is CSVGTSQTGELFF. CDR3 DNA: TGCAGCGTTGGGACTAGCCAGACCGGGGAGCTGTTTTTT.

This chain uses TRBV29-1 with TRBJ2-7; D is undetermined. Germline CDR1 and CDR2: SQVTM and ANQGSEA. The V and J ends lost 4 bases and 0 bases respectively, with 7 bases between them. This CDR3 spans 12 amino acids. CDR3 sequence: CSVVQGSYEQYF. The CDR3 DNA follows: TGCAGCGTTGTTCAAGGCTCCTACGAGCAGTACTTC.

The CDR3 protein is CASSFGGSSYNEQFF. Written as DNA, the CDR3 is TGTGCCAGCAGCTTTGGGGGTAGCTCCTACAATGAGCAGTTCTTC. The V and J genes are TRBV11-1 and TRBJ2-1; D tentatively reads TRBD1 or TRBD2 (5 bases each). This CDR3 is built from 15 residues. Germline V gives CDR1 SGHAT, CDR2 FQDESV (reference sequence). V was cut by 3 bases and J by 0 bases, with 9 bases left in between.

DNA of the CDR3: TGCGCCAGCAGCTTGTGGTGGGGCAGGGGTCCTTCACCCCTCCACTTT. This sequence encodes CASSLWWGRGPSPLHF. This rearrangement joins TRBV5-1 to TRBJ1-6; D might be TRBD1 (6 bases). The CDR3 spans 16 residues. The V gene's germline CDR1 is SGHRS and CDR2 YFSETQ. The V gene lost 1 base and the J gene lost 9 bases, with 17 bases spanning the gap.

The chain combines TRBV6-1 with TRBJ1-3; possibly TRBD1 for D (6 bases). The V end was cut by 6 bases, the J end by 4 bases, with 10 bases between. There are 13 residues in the CDR3. Germline V lookup: CDR1 MNHNS, CDR2 SASEGT. CDR3 in amino acids: CASSVDRGNTIYF. Here the CDR3 DNA reads TGTGCCAGCAGCGTTGACAGGGGAAACACCATATATTTT.

The rearrangement joins TRBV11-1 to TRBJ2-2; 7 positions agree with TRBD1. The CDR3 covers 20 residues. CDR1 and CDR2 (germline): SGHAT, FQDESV (reference sequence). J lost 2 bases, V lost 3 bases, and 18 bases had no gene match. CDR3 protein: CASSFRHNRGPPHNTGELFF. In DNA, the CDR3 is TGTGCCAGCAGCTTCCGACACAACAGGGGTCCACCTCATAACACCGGGGAGCTGTTTTTT.

The rearrangement joins TRBV24-1 to TRBJ2-7; 12 positions agree with TRBD2. The CDR3 consists of 16 residues. Germline CDR1 and CDR2: KGHDR and SFDVKD. The ends lost 2 bases at V and 8 bases at J; junction bases unmatched: 9. The CDR3 here is CATSDSSGGEFSQQYF. CDR3 DNA sequence: TGTGCCACCAGTGATTCTAGCGGGGGGGAATTTTCACAGCAGTACTTC.

With respect to this clonotype: The conserved final phenylalanine or tryptophan is absent from the CDR3, which likely points to a read error. The limits of the CDR3 on the DNA are not certain, so only TCRdb's listed CDR3 is given. The chain has TRBV5-5 and TRBJ1-1; TRBD1, as called in the table, went unchecked against the DNA. Inclusive of both ends, the CDR3 amounts to 13 amino acids. Germline assignment: CDR1 SGHKS and CDR2 YYEKEE (reference sequence). CDR3 residues: CASSLEAGGAKSV.

This chain links TRBV12-3 or TRBV12-4 with TRBJ1-5, with no clear D. V was pared by 8 bases and J by 0 bases, with 8 bases between. The CDR3 covers 13 residues. In DNA, the CDR3 is TGTGCCAGCCACTGGAATAGCAATCAGCCCCAGCATTTT. This gives the protein CASHWNSNQPQHF.

This clonotype was counted once. At one end, the junction sequence differs from germline, possibly due to a read error. The V call is TRBV2, the J call TRBJ2-3; D gene unclear. The germline gives CDR1 SNHLY, CDR2 FYNNEI. This CDR3 has 11 residues. CDR3 residues: CASTATNTQYF. CDR3 in DNA: TGTGCCAGCACCGCCACAAATACGCAGTATTTT.

This chain joins TRBV25-1 and TRBJ1-2; no firm D call. V was cut by 1 base and J by 6 bases, with 6 bases left in between. This CDR3 comprises 12 residues. Per the germline V gene, CDR1 is MGHDK and CDR2 is SYGVNS. The CDR3 loop is CASSEWADGYTF. As DNA, the CDR3 is TGTGCCAGCAGTGAATGGGCAGATGGCTACACCTTC.

This clonotype has only a few counts. V is TRBV30 and J is TRBJ2-2, with D tentatively TRBD1 (5 bases). Between the trimmed V and J ends, which lost 2 bases and 6 bases, there was a span of 10 bases. Germline CDR1 reads GTSNPN; CDR2 reads SVGIG (reference sequence). This CDR3 has 13 amino acids. The CDR3 nucleotides are TGTGCCTGGAGTTTAGGGGAACCCGGGGAGCTGTTTTTT. Residues: CAWSLGEPGELFF.

The rearrangement joins TRBV6-5 to TRBJ1-3; D is perhaps TRBD1 (5 bases). Germline V gives CDR1 MNHEY, CDR2 SVGAGI. Trimming shortened V by 0 bases and J by 2 bases, and 11 bases separated the two germline ends. The CDR3 runs 16 residues. The DNA for the CDR3 is TGTGCCAGCAGTTACTCTACAGGCGACCCTGGAAACACCATATATTTT. Amino acids: CASSYSTGDPGNTIYF.

The chain employs TRBV5-4 and TRBJ1-1; D not certain. CDR3 length: 14 amino acids. Germline V gene sequence: CDR1 SGHNT, CDR2 YYREEE (reference sequence). Deletions cut 4 bases from V and 1 base from J, with 11 bases between. CDR3 amino acids: CASSPQTANTEAFF. CDR3 in DNA: TGTGCCAGCAGCCCCCAGACGGCGAACACTGAAGCTTTCTTT.

This chain connects TRBV5-5 to TRBJ2-7, with D hard to call. The germline CDR1 and CDR2 sequences are SGHKS and YYEKEE (reference sequence). The CDR3 extends over 13 amino acids. V was clipped by 2 bases and J by 1 base, with 7 bases between them. The CDR3 DNA reads as TGTGCCAGCAGCTTAGGCTCATCCTACGAGCAGTACTTC. Residues: CASSLGSSYEQYF.

This clonotype was found a few times. The chain employs TRBV30 and TRBJ1-1, with 7 bases that match TRBD1. Germline loops: CDR1 GTSNPN, CDR2 SVGIG (reference sequence). Germline trimming cut 6 bases from V and 0 bases from J; bases unmatched to any gene: 10. The CDR3 sequence is 15 residues long. CDR3: CACRGQKMMNTEAFF. CDR3 nucleotide sequence: TGTGCCTGCAGGGGACAGAAGATGATGAACACTGAAGCTTTCTTT.

The genes are TRBV12-3 or TRBV12-4 and TRBJ1-1; D not resolved. The CDR3 covers 15 residues. V was cut by 5 bases and J by 10 bases, with 23 bases left in between. The CDR3 loop is CASSARVPLPTPAFF. As DNA, the CDR3 is TGTGCCAGCAGTGCCAGAGTCCCCCTGCCAACCCCAGCTTTCTTT.

There are a few counts of this clonotype. The rearrangement joins TRBV24-1 to TRBJ2-7; the match to TRBD1 covers 7 bases. Germline V gene lookup returns CDR1 KGHDR and CDR2 SFDVKD. This CDR3 is built from 14 residues. The J segment lost 3 bases and the V segment lost 4 bases, leaving 5 bases of the junction unmatched. In nucleotides, the CDR3 is TGTGCCACCAGTGACCGCTACAGGGGCTACGAGCAGTACTTC. It specifies CATSDRYRGYEQYF.

V gene TRBV20-1 combines with J gene TRBJ2-1; D is unclear. Germline values: CDR1 DFQATT, CDR2 SNEGSKA (reference sequence). V was shortened by 1 base and J by 7 bases, with 8 bases between the two germline ends. This CDR3 comprises 12 residues. CDR3 sequence: CSARVQMNEQFF. The CDR3 nucleotides are TGCAGTGCTAGAGTCCAGATGAATGAGCAGTTCTTC.

The chain is built from TRBV24-1 and TRBJ2-3; 12 nucleotides match TRBD1. Germline CDR1 is KGHDR and CDR2 is SFDVKD. The CDR3 extends over 19 amino acids. V shed 0 bases and J 0 bases; nucleotides not matched to a gene: 6. CDR3 sequence: CATSDLDPGQGASTDTQYF. The CDR3 DNA reads TGTGCCACCAGTGATTTGGACCCGGGACAGGGGGCTAGCACAGATACGCAGTATTTT.

The chain recombines TRBV10-3 with TRBJ1-1; tentative D call: TRBD1 (6 bases). CDR1 and CDR2 (germline): ENHRY, SYGVKD. V dropped 6 bases and J dropped 0 bases, with 8 bases sitting between them. The CDR3 is made up of 13 amino acids. The CDR3 loop is CAIRTGLNTEAFF. CDR3 nucleotide sequence: TGTGCCATCAGGACAGGACTGAACACTGAAGCTTTCTTT.

This clonotype appeared a few times. In nucleotides, the CDR3 is TGTGCCACCAGCAGAGATCGGGCGCTGGACACTGAAGCTTTCTTT. Encoded protein: CATSRDRALDTEAFF. V and J are TRBV15 and TRBJ1-1, with D uncertain. Germline V lookup: CDR1 LNHNV, CDR2 YYDKDF (reference sequence). The CDR3 sequence is 15 residues long. Trimming removed 0 bases at V and 3 bases at J, with 11 bases between.

The gene calls are TRBV10-3 and TRBJ2-7, with D perhaps matching TRBD2 (5 bases). This CDR3 has 13 amino acids. The ends were cut back, 6 bases at V and 0 bases at J, with 9 bases in the middle. Germline assignment: CDR1 ENHRY and CDR2 SYGVKD. The CDR3 spells CAIRAADSYEQYF. For the CDR3, the DNA is TGTGCCATCAGAGCGGCAGACTCCTACGAGCAGTACTTC.

The J gene is TRBJ1-2, the V gene TRBV27, with D perhaps matching TRBD1 (6 bases). V was pared by 0 bases and J by 4 bases, with 12 bases between. This CDR3 has 15 residues. The V gene's germline CDR1 is MNHEY and CDR2 SMNVEV (reference sequence). CDR3 loop: CASSLSVGGLYGYTF. The DNA of the CDR3 is TGTGCCAGCAGTTTATCCGTTGGGGGGCTCTATGGCTACACCTTC.

CDR3 in amino acids: CSLRQAGELFF. DNA of the CDR3: TGCAGCTTAAGACAGGCCGGGGAGCTGTTTTTT. The chain joins TRBV29-1 to TRBJ2-2; D is perhaps TRBD1 (6 bases). Germline CDR1 and CDR2: SQVTM and ANQGSEA. The germline V and J ends were trimmed by 8 bases and 6 bases, with 10 bases remaining between them. The CDR3 is 11 residues long.

V and J are TRBV10-3 and TRBJ1-1, with a possible D match to TRBD1 (6 bases). Per germline, CDR1 ENHRY and CDR2 SYGVKD. Between the trimmed V and J ends, which lost 5 bases and 6 bases, there was a span of 16 bases. The CDR3 contains 14 residues. CDR3 amino acids: CAISTGTGSAEAFF. In DNA, the CDR3 is TGTGCCATCAGTACTGGAACAGGGTCGGCTGAAGCTTTCTTT.

The chain has TRBV2 and TRBJ2-7; D gene uncertain. V lost 3 bases, J lost 2 bases, and 17 bases lay in between. The CDR3 consists of 16 residues. Germline values: CDR1 SNHLY, CDR2 FYNNEI. The CDR3 DNA follows: TGTGCCAGCAGTGACGTCGGGCATACCCTGGCCTACGAGCAGTACTTC. It codes for CASSDVGHTLAYEQYF. Supplemented by reference TRBV2 and TRBJ2-7, the full variable domain reads EPEVTQTPSHQVTQMGQEVILRCVPISNHLYFYWYRQILGQKVEFLVSFYNNEISEKSEIFDDQFSVERPDGSNFTLKIRSTKLEDSAMYFCASSDVGHTLAYEQYFGPGTRLTVT.

The table lists this clonotype with a count of one. The J gene is TRBJ2-3, the V gene TRBV20-1; D uncertain. Germline V lookup: CDR1 DFQATT, CDR2 SNEGSKA (reference sequence). V gave up 4 bases and J gave up 5 bases, with 4 bases separating them. The length of the CDR3 is 10 residues. CDR3 sequence reads: CSATLDTQYF. The CDR3 DNA is TGCAGTGCTACCTTAGATACGCAGTATTTT.

This clonotype turned up a few times. The J gene is TRBJ1-1, the V gene TRBV7-3, with D uncertain. Per germline, CDR1 SGHTA and CDR2 FQGTGA. The CDR3 covers 13 residues. V lost 1 base, J lost 4 bases, and 7 bases lay in between. The CDR3 loop is CASSLSEGTEAFF. The CDR3 region has the DNA TGTGCCAGCAGCTTAAGCGAGGGCACTGAAGCTTTCTTT.

This clonotype was recorded a few times. This chain links TRBV5-5 with TRBJ2-2, with 8 bases identical to TRBD1. The junction had 10 bases not matched to a gene; V was cut back by 7 bases and J by 8 bases. This CDR3 is built from 14 residues. Germline V gene data show CDR1 as SGHKS and CDR2 as YYEKEE (reference sequence). In DNA, the CDR3 is TGTGCCAGCTGTCAGGGGGCTGGTATGGGGGAGCTGTTTTTT. Amino acid sequence: CASCQGAGMGELFF.

V gene TRBV18 combines with J gene TRBJ2-1, with unresolved D. CDR3 length: 15 residues. Germline V gene sequence: CDR1 KGHSH, CDR2 LQKENI. Trimming left V 3 bases short and J 0 bases short, with 9 bases between. DNA for the CDR3: TGTGCCAGCTCACCGTTGCGGAGCTCCTACAATGAGCAGTTCTTC. Amino acids: CASSPLRSSYNEQFF.